This note documents a single TCR beta chain sequence. Its antigen is as yet unknown. The sample is drawn from a study of tumor-infiltrating lymphocytes in localized non-small cell lung cancer. Study background: Patients included smokers and never-smokers with various histologies, some sampled after neoadjuvant chemotherapy.

Whole-study findings and limits: Different pieces of the same tissue went to different assays, confounding technical variation with intratumor heterogeneity.

Germline V lookup: CDR1 SQVTM, CDR2 ANQGSEA. Trimming removed 0 bases from V and 5 bases from J, with 10 bases in between. The CDR3 contains 13 residues. Only in-frame clones appear in the TCRdb table, and some are missing; sequencing was by immunoSEQ multiplex PCR. There are approximately 13,000 clones in the sample; 79% occur only once, and approximately 12% lies in the top ten. Specimen: lung tumor tissue. The receptor's source is a human donor with non-small cell lung cancer. The chain has TRBV29-1 and TRBJ2-5; no definite D call. The CDR3 loop is CSVEDPLGETQYF. The CDR3 DNA follows: TGCAGCGTTGAAGATCCCCTTGGCGAGACCCAGTACTTC.